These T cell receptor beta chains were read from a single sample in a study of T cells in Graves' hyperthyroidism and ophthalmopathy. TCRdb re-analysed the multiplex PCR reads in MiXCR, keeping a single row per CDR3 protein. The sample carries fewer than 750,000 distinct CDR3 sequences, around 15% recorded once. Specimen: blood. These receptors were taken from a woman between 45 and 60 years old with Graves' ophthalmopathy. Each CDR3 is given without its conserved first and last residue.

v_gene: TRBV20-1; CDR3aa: SARDSMTGGFGNQPQH
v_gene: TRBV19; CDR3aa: ATRDRDGQPQH
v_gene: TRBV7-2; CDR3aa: ASSASRGGFNPSPLH
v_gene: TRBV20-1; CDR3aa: SARGAGVKL
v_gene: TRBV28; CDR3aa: ASSSPGTADYGYT
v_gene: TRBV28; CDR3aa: ASSKTGLSYEQY
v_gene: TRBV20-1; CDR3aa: SARDRAYGYT
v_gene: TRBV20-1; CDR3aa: SARGGTSGSSYEQY
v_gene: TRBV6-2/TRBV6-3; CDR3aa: AILLQRGKRAGELF
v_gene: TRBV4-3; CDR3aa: ASSQDPAGASRRVTQY
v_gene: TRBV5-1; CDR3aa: ASSLDRVGNTIY
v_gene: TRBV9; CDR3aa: ASSVAVSDQPQH
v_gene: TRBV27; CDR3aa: ASSRQDTATSEQY
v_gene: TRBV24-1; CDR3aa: ATSEGQGRTQETQY
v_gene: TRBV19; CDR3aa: ASSISLSNQPQH
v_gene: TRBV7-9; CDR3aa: ASHKGEANEKLF
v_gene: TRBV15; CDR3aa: ATSRDGGSPLH
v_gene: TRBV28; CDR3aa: AIKVGTYSNQPQH
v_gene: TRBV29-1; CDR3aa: SISTSGSNEQF
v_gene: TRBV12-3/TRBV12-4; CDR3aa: ASSYVPGHLNTEAF
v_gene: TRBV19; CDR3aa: ASSPRGGVHGYT
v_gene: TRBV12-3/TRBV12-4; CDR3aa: ASSFNPRLAKNIQY
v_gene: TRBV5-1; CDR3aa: ASSLGPRNPNTGELF
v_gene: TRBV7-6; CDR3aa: ASSTFSGSLQETQY
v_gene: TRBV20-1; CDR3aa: SARGTSGRPTYEQY
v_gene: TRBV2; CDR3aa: ASSGVRRRYNEQF
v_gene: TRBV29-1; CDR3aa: SVRTGGRYEQY
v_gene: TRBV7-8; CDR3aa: ASSFSGTNTGELF
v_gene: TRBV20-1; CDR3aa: SARVAGYNEQF
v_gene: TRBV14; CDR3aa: ASSQDGALGVNEQF
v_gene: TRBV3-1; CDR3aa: ASSQDASAQETQY
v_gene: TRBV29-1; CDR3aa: SVEDRIAGANVLT
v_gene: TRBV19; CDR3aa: ASSIDRTSGRHNEQF
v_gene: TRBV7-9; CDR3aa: ASSSPGLATNEQF
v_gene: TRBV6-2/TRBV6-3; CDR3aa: ASRFGGRTYEQY
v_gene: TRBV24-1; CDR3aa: ATSGFGSLEEQY
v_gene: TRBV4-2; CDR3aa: ASSQDLDGYEQY
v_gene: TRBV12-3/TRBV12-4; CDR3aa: ASSLFPLGEKLF
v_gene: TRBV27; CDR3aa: ASKLRNTGELF
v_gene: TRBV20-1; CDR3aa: SAAYRDNTEAF